Listed below are T cell receptor beta chains from one sample, sequenced in a study of cytomegalovirus exposure and HLA in healthy donors. The data were produced by immunoSEQ multiplex PCR, yet TCRdb's version contains in-frame clones alone and is incomplete. Of some 150,000 clones in the sample, approximately 78% are singletons; the top ten hold roughly 8.2%. Source material: PBMCs. These receptor sequences come from a woman in her fifties or sixties in good health and CMV-seropositive. Each CDR3 is given with its conserved first and last residue. Fields, in order: clone size, V gene, D gene, J gene, CDR3 length, CDR3 protein, CDR3 DNA. D genes are given only for firm matches. The size of a clone is reported for some rows only, either as once, few or many, or as a class for expanded clones.

once,TRBV19,TRBD1,TRBJ1-2,16,CASSTPRTGDSYGYTF,TGTGCCAGTAGTACCCCTCGGACAGGGGACTCCTATGGCTACACCTTC
-,TRBV11-2,TRBD2,TRBJ2-5,18,CASSRTGLAGGFQETQYF,TGTGCCAGCAGCCGAACGGGACTAGCGGGAGGGTTCCAAGAGACCCAGTACTTC
once,TRBV7-3,TRBD2,TRBJ2-1,17,CASSGLAGGSSYNEQFF,TGTGCCAGCAGCGGGTTAGCGGGGGGAAGCTCCTACAATGAGCAGTTCTTC
few,TRBV7-9,-,TRBJ1-6,13,CASSLERGSPLHF,TGTGCCAGCAGCTTAGAGCGAGGTTCACCCCTCCACTTT
-,TRBV5-6,TRBD2,TRBJ2-1,16,CASSFGGWSLLDEQFF,TGTGCCAGCAGCTTCGGGGGGTGGAGCCTTTTGGATGAGCAGTTCTTC
-,TRBV15,-,TRBJ1-2,13,CATSRGTPYGYTF,TGTGCCACCAGCAGGGGGACACCGTATGGCTACACCTTC
-,TRBV2,-,TRBJ2-3,12,CASSERTDTQYF,TGTGCCAGCAGTGAACGGACAGATACGCAGTATTTT
-,TRBV2,-,TRBJ2-7,11,CASNTESEQYF,TGTGCCAGCAATACGGAAAGCGAGCAGTACTTC
-,TRBV5-1,-,TRBJ1-6,15,CASSLEGGLNSPLHF,TGCGCCAGCAGCTTGGAGGGTGGACTGAATTCACCCCTCCACTTT
few,TRBV6-5,TRBD2,TRBJ2-3,16,CASSYWRGAEKDTQYF,TGTGCCAGCAGTTACTGGCGGGGGGCCGAGAAGGATACGCAGTATTTT
-,TRBV6-5,-,TRBJ1-5,14,CASGPSQGSQPQHF,TGTGCCAGCGGCCCTAGTCAGGGGAGTCAGCCCCAGCATTTT
few,TRBV19,-,TRBJ1-5,15,CASSKNRAYNQPQHF,TGTGCCAGTAGTAAGAACAGGGCCTACAATCAGCCCCAGCATTTT
-,TRBV6-4,-,TRBJ1-6,13,CASSERGNSPLHF,TGTGCCAGCAGTGAACGCGGGAATTCACCCCTCCACTTT
-,TRBV19,-,TRBJ2-1,13,CASRQVLVGEQFF,TGTGCCAGTAGACAGGTTCTCGTGGGTGAGCAGTTCTTC
once,TRBV19,-,TRBJ1-4,13,CASKGETGEKLFF,TGTGCCAGTAAAGGGGAAACAGGGGAAAAACTGTTTTTT
-,TRBV9,-,TRBJ2-7,14,CASSVGTQTYEQYF,TGTGCCAGCAGCGTAGGGACACAAACCTACGAGCAGTACTTC
-,TRBV11-2,-,TRBJ1-1,16,CASRIPGLRSGTEAFF,TGTGCCAGCAGAATACCGGGACTCAGATCCGGCACTGAAGCTTTCTTT
-,TRBV11-2,-,TRBJ1-5,13,CASSLGRNQPQHF,TGTGCCAGCAGCTTAGGGAGGAATCAGCCCCAGCATTTT
-,TRBV11-2,-,TRBJ2-1,16,CASSLRRGSSYNEQFF,TGTGCCAGCAGCTTGAGACGGGGGAGCTCCTACAATGAGCAGTTCTTC
once,TRBV5-1,-,TRBJ2-3,14,CASSLVQATDTQYF,TGCGCCAGCAGCTTAGTCCAGGCCACAGATACGCAGTATTTT
-,TRBV29-1,TRBD1,TRBJ2-7,15,CSGQTRTGPPYEQYF,TGCAGCGGCCAAACCCGGACAGGACCCCCCTACGAGCAGTACTTC
-,TRBV5-5,TRBD1,TRBJ1-2,14,CASSFRQGGGGYTF,TGTGCCAGCAGCTTTCGACAGGGGGGTGGTGGCTACACCTTC
-,TRBV5-4,-,TRBJ1-2,15,CASSLDRRILYGYTF,TGTGCCAGCAGCTTGGATCGGAGGATACTCTATGGCTACACCTTC
-,TRBV25-1,-,TRBJ1-2,15,CASSEGGSGPLGYTF,TGTGCCAGCAGTGAAGGGGGGTCCGGGCCCCTTGGCTACACCTTC
-,TRBV6-1,-,TRBJ1-5,13,CASSPQLEEPQHF,TGTGCCAGCAGTCCCCAGCTAGAGGAGCCCCAGCATTTT
-,TRBV30,TRBD2,TRBJ2-1,17,CAWSFTRTSGRADEQFF,TGTGCCTGGAGTTTCACCCGGACTAGCGGGAGGGCGGATGAGCAGTTCTTC
-,TRBV2,-,TRBJ2-2,16,CASSLRAGGNTGELFF,TGTGCCAGCAGTCTTAGAGCGGGCGGAAACACCGGGGAGCTGTTTTTT
-,TRBV7-9,TRBD2,TRBJ2-1,15,CASSFEAGAYNEQFF,TGTGCCAGCAGCTTCGAAGCGGGGGCCTACAATGAGCAGTTCTTC
once,TRBV28,TRBD1,TRBJ1-1,14,CASSPWTGGRGAFF,TGTGCCAGCAGTCCTTGGACAGGGGGCCGTGGAGCTTTCTTT
-,TRBV19,-,TRBJ1-1,11,CASSRERGAFF,TGTGCCAGTAGCCGGGAACGGGGGGCTTTCTTT
-,TRBV2,-,TRBJ1-1,14,CASSDLTGNTEAFF,TGTGCCAGCAGCGACTTAACAGGGAACACTGAAGCTTTCTTT
-,TRBV11-1,-,TRBJ2-5,14,CASSAGQRRETQYF,TGTGCCAGCAGCGCAGGGCAGAGGCGAGAGACCCAGTACTTC
-,TRBV20-1,TRBD1,TRBJ2-7,11,CSAYDRDEQYF,TGCAGTGCTTACGACAGGGACGAGCAGTACTTC
-,TRBV9,TRBD2,TRBJ2-7,18,CASSAAIEASGNTYEQYF,TGTGCCAGCAGCGCCGCCATAGAGGCTAGCGGGAATACCTACGAGCAGTACTTC
-,TRBV7-4,-,TRBJ2-7,14,CASSHQGTHYEQYF,TGTGCCAGCAGCCATCAAGGGACACACTACGAGCAGTACTTC